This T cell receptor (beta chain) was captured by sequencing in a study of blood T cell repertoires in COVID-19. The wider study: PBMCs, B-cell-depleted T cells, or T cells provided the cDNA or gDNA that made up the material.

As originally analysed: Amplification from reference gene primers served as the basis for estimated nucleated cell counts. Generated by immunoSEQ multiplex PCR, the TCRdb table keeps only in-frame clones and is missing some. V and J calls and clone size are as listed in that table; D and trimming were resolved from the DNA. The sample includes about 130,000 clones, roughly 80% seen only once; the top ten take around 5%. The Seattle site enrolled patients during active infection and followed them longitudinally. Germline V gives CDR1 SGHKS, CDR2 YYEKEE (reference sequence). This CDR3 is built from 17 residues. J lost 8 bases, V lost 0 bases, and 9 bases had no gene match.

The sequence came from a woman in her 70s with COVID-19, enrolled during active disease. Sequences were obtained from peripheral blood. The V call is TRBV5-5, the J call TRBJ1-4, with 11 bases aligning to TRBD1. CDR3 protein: CASSLGTGGPIGEKLFF. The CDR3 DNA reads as TGTGCCAGCAGCTTGGGGACAGGGGGCCCAATCGGGGAAAAACTGTTTTTT.